The 2 T cell receptor beta chains in this list originate from one sample, sequenced in a study of T-cell memory formation after mild COVID-19. One entry per CDR3 protein results from TCRdb running MiXCR on the 5' RACE reads. Of fewer than 250,000 distinct CDR3 sequences in the sample, 15% were seen once. The source material was PBMCs or a T cell subset sorted from them (not recorded which). All receptors derive from an adult woman who had mild COVID-19 (a few samples of this study predate the infection). Cell type and time point are not known.

A remark on this clonotype: One junction end does not reproduce the germline sequence, and a read error may be involved. The V gene is TRBV30, the J gene TRBJ2-3, with 16 bases that match TRBD2. Germline values: CDR1 GTSNPN, CDR2 SVGIG (reference sequence). There are 16 residues in the CDR3. CDR3 in amino acids: CAWSHGTSGGADTKYF. The CDR3 DNA sequence: TGTGCCTGGAGTCACGGGACTAGCGGGGGGGCGGATACGAAGTATTTT.

The CDR3 loop reads CASSQVASGSREQYF. As DNA, the CDR3 is TGCGCCAGCAGCCAAGTGGCTAGCGGGAGCCGGGAGCAGTACTTC. The rearrangement joins TRBV4-3 to TRBJ2-7, with TRBD2 matching 10 bases. The CDR3 spans 15 residues. V gave up 1 base and J gave up 7 bases; unmatched junction bases: 7. CDR1 is LGHNA and CDR2 is YSLEER in the germline V gene.